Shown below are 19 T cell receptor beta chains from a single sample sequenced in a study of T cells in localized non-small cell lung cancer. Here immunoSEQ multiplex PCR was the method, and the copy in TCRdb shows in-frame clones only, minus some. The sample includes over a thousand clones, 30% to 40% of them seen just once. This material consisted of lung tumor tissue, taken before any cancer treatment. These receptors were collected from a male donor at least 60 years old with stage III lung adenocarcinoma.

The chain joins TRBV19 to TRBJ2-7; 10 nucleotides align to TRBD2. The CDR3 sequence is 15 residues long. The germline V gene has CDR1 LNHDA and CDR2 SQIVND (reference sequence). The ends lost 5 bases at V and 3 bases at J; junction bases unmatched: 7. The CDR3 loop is CASSPPVAGGYEQYF. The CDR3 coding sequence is TGTGCCAGTAGTCCGCCCGTAGCGGGGGGCTACGAGCAGTACTTC.

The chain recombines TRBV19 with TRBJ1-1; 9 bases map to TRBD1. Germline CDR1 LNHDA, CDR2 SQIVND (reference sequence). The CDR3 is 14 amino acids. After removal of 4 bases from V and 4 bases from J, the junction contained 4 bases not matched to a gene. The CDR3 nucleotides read TGTGCCAGTAGTAAGGACAGGGGTCTCACTGAAGCTTTCTTT. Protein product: CASSKDRGLTEAFF.

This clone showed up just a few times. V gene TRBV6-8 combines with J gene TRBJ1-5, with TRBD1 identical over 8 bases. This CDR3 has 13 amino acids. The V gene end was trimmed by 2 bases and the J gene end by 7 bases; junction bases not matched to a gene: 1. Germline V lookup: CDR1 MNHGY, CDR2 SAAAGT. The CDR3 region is CASSYTGGQPQHF. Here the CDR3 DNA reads TGTGCCAGCAGTTACACAGGGGGGCAGCCCCAGCATTTT.

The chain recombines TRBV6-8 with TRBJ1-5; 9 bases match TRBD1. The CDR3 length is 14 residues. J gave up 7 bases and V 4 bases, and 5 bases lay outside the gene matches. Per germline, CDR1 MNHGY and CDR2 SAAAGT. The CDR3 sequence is CASSSGQGAQPQHF. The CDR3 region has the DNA TGTGCCAGCAGTTCGGGACAGGGTGCGCAGCCCCAGCATTTT.

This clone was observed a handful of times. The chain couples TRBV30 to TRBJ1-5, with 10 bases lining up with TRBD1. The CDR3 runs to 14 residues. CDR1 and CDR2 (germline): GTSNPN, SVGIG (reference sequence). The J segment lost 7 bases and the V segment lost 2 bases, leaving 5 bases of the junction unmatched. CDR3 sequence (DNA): TGTGCCTGGAGTACAGGACAGGGGGGACAGCCCCAGCATTTT. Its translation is CAWSTGQGGQPQHF. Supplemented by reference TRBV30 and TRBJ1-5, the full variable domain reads SQTIHQWPATLVQPVGSPLSLECTVEGTSNPNLYWYRQAAGRGLQLLFYSVGIGQISSEVPQNLSASRPQDRQFILSSKKLLLSDSGFYLCAWSTGQGGQPQHFGDGTRLSIL.

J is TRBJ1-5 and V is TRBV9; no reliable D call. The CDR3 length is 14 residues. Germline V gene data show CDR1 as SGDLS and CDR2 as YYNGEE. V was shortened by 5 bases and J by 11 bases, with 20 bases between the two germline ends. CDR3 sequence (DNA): TGTGCCAGCAGTGTTATGGTAGTGGATGGAGCCCAGCATTTT. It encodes CASSVMVVDGAQHF.

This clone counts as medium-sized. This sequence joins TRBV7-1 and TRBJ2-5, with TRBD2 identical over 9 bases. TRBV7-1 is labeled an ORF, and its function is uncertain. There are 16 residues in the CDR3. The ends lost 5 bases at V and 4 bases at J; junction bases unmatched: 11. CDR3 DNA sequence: TGTGCCAGCAGCCTCGGGGCGGGGGGGCCCAGAGAGACCCAGTACTTC. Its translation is CASSLGAGGPRETQYF.

The CDR3 DNA follows: TGTGCCACCAGCAGCAATTACGTCGGGGCAGGATCCACAGATACGCAGTATTTT. Its translation: CATSSNYVGAGSTDTQYF. This chain links TRBV15 with TRBJ2-3; D may correspond to TRBD1 or TRBD2 (5 bases each). The V end was cut by 3 bases, the J end by 2 bases, with 21 bases between. Germline CDR1 LNHNV, CDR2 YYDKDF (reference sequence). The CDR3 loop spans 18 amino acids.

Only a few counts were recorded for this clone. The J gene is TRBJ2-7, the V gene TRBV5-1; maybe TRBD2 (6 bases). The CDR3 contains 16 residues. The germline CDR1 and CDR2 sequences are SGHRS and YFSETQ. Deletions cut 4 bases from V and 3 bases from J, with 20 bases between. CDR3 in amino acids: CASSARPPGGIYEQYF. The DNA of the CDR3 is TGCGCCAGCAGCGCCCGTCCACCTGGAGGGATCTACGAGCAGTACTTC.

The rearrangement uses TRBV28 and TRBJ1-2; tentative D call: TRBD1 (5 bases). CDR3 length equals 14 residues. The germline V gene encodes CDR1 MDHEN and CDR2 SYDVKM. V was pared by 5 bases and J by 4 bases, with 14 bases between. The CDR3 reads CASSLGVIPYGYTF. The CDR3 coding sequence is TGTGCCAGCAGTCTAGGGGTTATCCCCTATGGCTACACCTTC.

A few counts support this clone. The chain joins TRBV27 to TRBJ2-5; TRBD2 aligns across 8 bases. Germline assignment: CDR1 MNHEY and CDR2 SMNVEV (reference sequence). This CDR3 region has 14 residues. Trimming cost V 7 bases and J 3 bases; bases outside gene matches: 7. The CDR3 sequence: CASKGNGREETQYF. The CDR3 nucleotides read TGTGCCAGCAAGGGGAACGGGAGGGAAGAGACCCAGTACTTC.

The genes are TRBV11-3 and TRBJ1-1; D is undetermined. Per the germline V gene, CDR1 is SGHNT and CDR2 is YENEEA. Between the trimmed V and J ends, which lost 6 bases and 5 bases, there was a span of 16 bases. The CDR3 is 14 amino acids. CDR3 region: CASRLSSGVTEAFF. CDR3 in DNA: TGTGCCAGCAGATTAAGTAGTGGGGTGACTGAAGCTTTCTTT.

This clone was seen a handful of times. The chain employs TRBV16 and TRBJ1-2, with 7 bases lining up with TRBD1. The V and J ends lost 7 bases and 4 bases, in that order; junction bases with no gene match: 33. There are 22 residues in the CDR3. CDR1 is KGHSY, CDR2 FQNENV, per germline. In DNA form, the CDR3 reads TGTGCCAGCACTATACCTTACGACAGGGAAGTCGGACTAGCCTATTCTGGCTATGGCTACACCTTC. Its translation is CASTIPYDREVGLAYSGYGYTF.

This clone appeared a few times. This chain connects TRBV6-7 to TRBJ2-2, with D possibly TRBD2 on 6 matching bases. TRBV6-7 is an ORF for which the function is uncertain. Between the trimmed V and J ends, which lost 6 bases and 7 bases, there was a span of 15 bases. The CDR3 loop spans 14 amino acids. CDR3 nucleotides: TGTGCCAGCAGAACCGACCCGCGGGACGGGGAGCTGTTTTTT. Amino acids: CASRTDPRDGELFF.

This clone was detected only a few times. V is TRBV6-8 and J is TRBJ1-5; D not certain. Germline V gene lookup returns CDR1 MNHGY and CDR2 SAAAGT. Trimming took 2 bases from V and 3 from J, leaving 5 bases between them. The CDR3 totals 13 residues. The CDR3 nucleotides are TGTGCCAGCAGTTACGGCCTCAATCAGCCCCAGCATTTT. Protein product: CASSYGLNQPQHF.

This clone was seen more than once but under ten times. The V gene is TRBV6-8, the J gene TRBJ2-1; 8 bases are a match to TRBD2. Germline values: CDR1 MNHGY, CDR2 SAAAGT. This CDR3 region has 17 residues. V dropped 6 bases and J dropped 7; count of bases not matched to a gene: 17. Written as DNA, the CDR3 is TGTGCCAGCAGGTCTCTCCCTCTGGCGGGGGGCGGGAATGAGCAGTTCTTC. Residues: CASRSLPLAGGGNEQFF.

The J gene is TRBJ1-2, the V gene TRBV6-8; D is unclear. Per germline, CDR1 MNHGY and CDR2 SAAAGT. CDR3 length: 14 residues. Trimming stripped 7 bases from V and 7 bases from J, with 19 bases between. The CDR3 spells CASILDPNKRGYTF. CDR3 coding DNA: TGTGCCAGCATCCTTGACCCTAACAAACGTGGCTACACCTTC.

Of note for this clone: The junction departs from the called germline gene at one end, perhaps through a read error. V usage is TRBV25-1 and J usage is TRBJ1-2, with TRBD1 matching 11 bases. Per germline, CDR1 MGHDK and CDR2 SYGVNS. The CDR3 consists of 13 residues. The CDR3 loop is CVSRGQGDIGYTF. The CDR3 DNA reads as TGTGTCAGCAGGGGACAGGGGGATATAGGCTACACCTTC.

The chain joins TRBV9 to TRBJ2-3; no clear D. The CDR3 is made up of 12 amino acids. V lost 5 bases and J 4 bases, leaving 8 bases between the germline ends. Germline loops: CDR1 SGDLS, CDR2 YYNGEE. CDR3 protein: CASSSPPDTQYF. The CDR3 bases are TGTGCCAGCAGTTCCCCCCCAGATACGCAGTATTTT.